Listed below are T cell receptor beta chains from one sample, sequenced in a study of cytomegalovirus exposure and HLA in healthy donors. TCRdb's copy holds only in-frame clones and misses some; the assay was immunoSEQ multiplex PCR. The sample has roughly 61,000 clones, around 89% seen once. Sequenced: PBMCs. These receptors originate from a man aged 30 to 45 in good health and CMV-seropositive. Each CDR3 is given without its conserved first and last residue. Where a row states a size, it is once, few, many or the class of an expanded clone; other rows omit it.

cdr3_aa: ASSSEGAGSPLH
v_call: TRBV6-6
clone_size: NA
j_call: TRBJ1-6

cdr3_aa: ASSRDLDQPQH
v_call: TRBV19
clone_size: NA
j_call: TRBJ1-5

cdr3_aa: ASSRGTGANEKLF
v_call: TRBV7-2
clone_size: few
j_call: TRBJ1-4

cdr3_aa: ASSPRGRVETQY
v_call: TRBV5-6
clone_size: NA
j_call: TRBJ2-5

cdr3_aa: ASSSTGGETQY
v_call: TRBV5-6
clone_size: NA
j_call: TRBJ2-5

cdr3_aa: ASSLGRDRGDTEAF
v_call: TRBV7-9
clone_size: NA
j_call: TRBJ1-1

cdr3_aa: ASSERDEQF
v_call: TRBV7-9
clone_size: NA
j_call: TRBJ2-1

cdr3_aa: ASSPGVSYNEQF
v_call: TRBV2
clone_size: NA
j_call: TRBJ2-1

cdr3_aa: ASSPPTGTGLANYGYT
v_call: TRBV28
clone_size: NA
j_call: TRBJ1-2

cdr3_aa: ASSYKTGRYGYT
v_call: TRBV6-6
clone_size: NA
j_call: TRBJ1-2

cdr3_aa: AISEGAGGGDTQY
v_call: TRBV10-3
clone_size: NA
j_call: TRBJ2-3

cdr3_aa: ASSFPGALLTDTQY
v_call: TRBV27
clone_size: NA
j_call: TRBJ2-3

cdr3_aa: ASSLDREALSEQY
v_call: TRBV7-2
clone_size: NA
j_call: TRBJ2-7

cdr3_aa: SVERGPGSATDTQY
v_call: TRBV29-1
clone_size: NA
j_call: TRBJ2-3

cdr3_aa: ASRKPGGQETQY
v_call: TRBV6-5
clone_size: NA
j_call: TRBJ2-5

cdr3_aa: ASSMNSGKTYNEQF
v_call: TRBV19
clone_size: NA
j_call: TRBJ2-1

cdr3_aa: AKEYGTSGNNEQF
v_call: TRBV2
clone_size: NA
j_call: TRBJ2-1

cdr3_aa: ASSLDGRDGYT
v_call: TRBV11-3
clone_size: NA
j_call: TRBJ1-2

cdr3_aa: ASSPMVLAGGDTQY
v_call: TRBV27
clone_size: NA
j_call: TRBJ2-3

cdr3_aa: ASSLEGPTNTEAF
v_call: TRBV11-3
clone_size: NA
j_call: TRBJ1-1

cdr3_aa: ASSDSDSQETQY
v_call: TRBV25-1
clone_size: once
j_call: TRBJ2-5

cdr3_aa: ASSLGLAGGTDTQY
v_call: TRBV6-4
clone_size: NA
j_call: TRBJ2-3

cdr3_aa: ASSLNLGRDTGELF
v_call: TRBV5-1
clone_size: NA
j_call: TRBJ2-2

cdr3_aa: ASSMGGTPNQPQH
v_call: TRBV28
clone_size: NA
j_call: TRBJ1-5

cdr3_aa: ASRRARDSAEY
v_call: TRBV6-6
clone_size: NA
j_call: TRBJ2-5

cdr3_aa: ASSFPTSGFGKYTDTQY
v_call: TRBV5-4
clone_size: once
j_call: TRBJ2-3

cdr3_aa: ASGISGRTDTQY
v_call: TRBV12-5
clone_size: NA
j_call: TRBJ2-3

cdr3_aa: ATSTGDNSPLH
v_call: TRBV6-4
clone_size: NA
j_call: TRBJ1-6

cdr3_aa: ASSEATGISGNTIY
v_call: TRBV2
clone_size: once
j_call: TRBJ1-3

cdr3_aa: SGQIAGGPLNEQF
v_call: TRBV29-1
clone_size: NA
j_call: TRBJ2-1

cdr3_aa: SVTQGSEKLF
v_call: TRBV29-1
clone_size: NA
j_call: TRBJ1-4

cdr3_aa: ASSLTSITGELF
v_call: TRBV7-2
clone_size: few
j_call: TRBJ2-2

cdr3_aa: ASSEGLVLSDTQY
v_call: TRBV27
clone_size: NA
j_call: TRBJ2-3

cdr3_aa: ASSYGLAGNNEQF
v_call: TRBV7-2
clone_size: NA
j_call: TRBJ2-1

cdr3_aa: ASSRDRGGYGYT
v_call: TRBV11-3
clone_size: NA
j_call: TRBJ1-2

cdr3_aa: SVETSDTDTQY
v_call: TRBV29-1
clone_size: NA
j_call: TRBJ2-3

cdr3_aa: ASSPGSDTQY
v_call: TRBV7-9
clone_size: NA
j_call: TRBJ2-3

cdr3_aa: ASGQGMTYEQY
v_call: TRBV2
clone_size: NA
j_call: TRBJ2-7

cdr3_aa: AWTHSFYGYT
v_call: TRBV30
clone_size: NA
j_call: TRBJ1-2

cdr3_aa: ASSIGRAGGYT
v_call: TRBV19
clone_size: NA
j_call: TRBJ1-2

cdr3_aa: ASSPLGQGRTEKLF
v_call: TRBV18
clone_size: NA
j_call: TRBJ1-4

cdr3_aa: ASSFSGRSYEQY
v_call: TRBV7-8
clone_size: NA
j_call: TRBJ2-7

cdr3_aa: ASSSAGTTYNEQF
v_call: TRBV6-1
clone_size: NA
j_call: TRBJ2-1

cdr3_aa: ASIIRTGGVEQF
v_call: TRBV6-5
clone_size: NA
j_call: TRBJ2-1

cdr3_aa: ASSARTSGYSTDTQY
v_call: TRBV6-1
clone_size: NA
j_call: TRBJ2-3

cdr3_aa: ASRIRDFPGELF
v_call: TRBV6-5
clone_size: once
j_call: TRBJ2-2

cdr3_aa: ASSLGTPYEQY
v_call: TRBV27
clone_size: NA
j_call: TRBJ2-7

cdr3_aa: ASSPATANTEAF
v_call: TRBV6-5
clone_size: NA
j_call: TRBJ1-1

cdr3_aa: ASSKRQGERTEAF
v_call: TRBV5-1
clone_size: NA
j_call: TRBJ1-1

cdr3_aa: STRQGTDTQY
v_call: TRBV29-1
clone_size: once
j_call: TRBJ2-3

cdr3_aa: ASSSPGQGNTGELF
v_call: TRBV5-6
clone_size: NA
j_call: TRBJ2-2

cdr3_aa: AWNRGPNTEAF
v_call: TRBV30
clone_size: NA
j_call: TRBJ1-1

cdr3_aa: ASSPAPLATSSYNEQF
v_call: TRBV7-3
clone_size: NA
j_call: TRBJ2-1

cdr3_aa: ASSLPTNSYEQY
v_call: TRBV4-1
clone_size: once
j_call: NA

cdr3_aa: AWNRPISGSIYEQY
v_call: TRBV30
clone_size: NA
j_call: TRBJ2-7